The entry below gives a single TCR beta chain sequence along with its context. Its cognate antigen is unknown. Other DNA sequences in the same sample also yield this CDR3. This specimen belongs to a study of shared clonotypes between healthy human individuals. Findings of the study overall: Naive CD4 clonotypes overlapped across a few donors at approximately 5.3%. Among donors, clonotype sharing was expected to be affected by sequencing depth.

Naivety among CD8 cells was defined by CD45RO negativity and positive CCR7 selection, thereby excluding terminally differentiated effector memory CD45RA+ cells. TCRdb's copy holds only in-frame clones and misses some; the assay was immunoSEQ multiplex PCR. Of under 2,000,000 clones in the sample, approximately 94% were seen once. The CDR3 is made up of 13 amino acids. CDR1 is SGHRS and CDR2 is YFSETQ in the germline V gene. Trimming removed 0 bases from V and 2 bases from J, with 6 bases in between. The sequence was obtained from a man between 18 and 29 years old in good health. The chain has TRBV5-1 and TRBJ2-7; unclear D gene. The sequenced material came from naive CD8+ T cells sorted from blood. This chain's CDR3 is CASSLGAPYEQYF. The CDR3 DNA sequence: TGCGCCAGCAGCTTGGGGGCTCCCTACGAGCAGTACTTC.